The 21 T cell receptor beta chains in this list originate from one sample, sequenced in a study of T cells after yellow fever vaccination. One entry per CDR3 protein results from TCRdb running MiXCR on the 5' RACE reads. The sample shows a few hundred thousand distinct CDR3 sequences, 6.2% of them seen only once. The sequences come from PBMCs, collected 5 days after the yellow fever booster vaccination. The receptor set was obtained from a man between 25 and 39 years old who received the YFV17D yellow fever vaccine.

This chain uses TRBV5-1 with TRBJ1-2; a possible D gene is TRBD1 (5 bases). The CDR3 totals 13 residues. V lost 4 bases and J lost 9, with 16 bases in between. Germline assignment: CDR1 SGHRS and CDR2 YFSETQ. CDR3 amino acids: CASSTGGTNRYTF. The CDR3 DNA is TGCGCCAGCAGCACTGGGGGGACTAATCGCTACACCTTC.

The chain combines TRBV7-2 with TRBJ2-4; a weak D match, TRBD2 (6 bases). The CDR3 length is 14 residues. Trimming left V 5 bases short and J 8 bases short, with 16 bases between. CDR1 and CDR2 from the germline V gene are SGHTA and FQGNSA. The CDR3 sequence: CASSPGGRGYIQYF. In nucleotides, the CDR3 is TGTGCCAGCAGCCCAGGCGGGCGGGGTTACATTCAGTACTTC.

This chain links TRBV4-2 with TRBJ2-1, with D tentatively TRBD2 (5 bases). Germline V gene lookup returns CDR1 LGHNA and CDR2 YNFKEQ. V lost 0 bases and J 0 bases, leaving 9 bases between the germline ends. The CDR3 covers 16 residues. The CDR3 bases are TGTGCCAGCAGCCAAGAGGAGGAACCCTCCTACAATGAGCAGTTCTTC. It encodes CASSQEEEPSYNEQFF.

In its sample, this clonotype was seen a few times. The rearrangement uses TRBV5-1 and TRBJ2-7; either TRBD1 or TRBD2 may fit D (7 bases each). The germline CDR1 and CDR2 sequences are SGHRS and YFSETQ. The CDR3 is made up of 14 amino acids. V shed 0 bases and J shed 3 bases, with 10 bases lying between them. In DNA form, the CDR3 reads TGCGCCAGCAGCTTGGGCAGGGGGGGCTACGAGCAGTACTTC. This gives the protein CASSLGRGGYEQYF.

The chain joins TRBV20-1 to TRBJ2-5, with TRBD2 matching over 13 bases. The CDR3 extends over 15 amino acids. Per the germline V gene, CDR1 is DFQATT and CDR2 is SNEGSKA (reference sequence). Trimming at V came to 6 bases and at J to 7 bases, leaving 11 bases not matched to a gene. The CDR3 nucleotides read TGCAGTGCACCGGGGGGGGGACTAGCGGGACTGACCCAGTACTTC. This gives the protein CSAPGGGLAGLTQYF.

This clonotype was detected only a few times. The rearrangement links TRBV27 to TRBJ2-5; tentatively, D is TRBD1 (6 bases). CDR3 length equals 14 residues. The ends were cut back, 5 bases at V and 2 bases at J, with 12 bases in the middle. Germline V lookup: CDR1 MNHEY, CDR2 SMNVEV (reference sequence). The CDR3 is CASSTDSLQETQYF. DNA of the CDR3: TGTGCCAGCAGTACGGACAGTCTTCAAGAGACCCAGTACTTC.

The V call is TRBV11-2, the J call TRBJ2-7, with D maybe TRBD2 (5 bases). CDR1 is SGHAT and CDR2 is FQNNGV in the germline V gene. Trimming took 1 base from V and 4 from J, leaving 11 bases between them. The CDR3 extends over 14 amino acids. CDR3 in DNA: TGTGCCAGCAGCTTAGGAGCGGACCTTTACGAGCAGTACTTC. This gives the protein CASSLGADLYEQYF.

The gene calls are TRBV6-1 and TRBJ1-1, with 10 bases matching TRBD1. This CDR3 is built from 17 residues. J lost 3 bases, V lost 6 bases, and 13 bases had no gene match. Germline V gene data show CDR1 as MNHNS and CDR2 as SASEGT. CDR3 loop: CASREGLTGGIYTEAFF. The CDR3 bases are TGTGCCAGCAGGGAGGGTCTGACAGGGGGCATTTACACTGAAGCTTTCTTT.

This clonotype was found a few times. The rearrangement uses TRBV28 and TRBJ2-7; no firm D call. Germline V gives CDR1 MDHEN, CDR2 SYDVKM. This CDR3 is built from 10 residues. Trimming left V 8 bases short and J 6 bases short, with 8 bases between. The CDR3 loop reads CASGLREQYF. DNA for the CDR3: TGTGCCAGCGGCCTCCGCGAGCAGTACTTC.

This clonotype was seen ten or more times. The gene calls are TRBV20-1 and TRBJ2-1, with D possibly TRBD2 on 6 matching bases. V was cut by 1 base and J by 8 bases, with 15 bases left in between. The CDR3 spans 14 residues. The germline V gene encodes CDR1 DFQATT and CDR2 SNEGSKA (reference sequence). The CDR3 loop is CSARVTTSLYEQFF. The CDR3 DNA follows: TGCAGTGCTAGAGTTACGACTAGTTTATATGAGCAGTTCTTC.

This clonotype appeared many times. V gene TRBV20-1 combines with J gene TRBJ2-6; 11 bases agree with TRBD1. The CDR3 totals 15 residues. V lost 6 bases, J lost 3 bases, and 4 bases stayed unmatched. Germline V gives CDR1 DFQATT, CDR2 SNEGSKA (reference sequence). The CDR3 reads CSARTGGYGANVLTF. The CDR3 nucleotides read TGCAGTGCACGGACAGGGGGCTATGGGGCCAACGTCCTGACTTTC.

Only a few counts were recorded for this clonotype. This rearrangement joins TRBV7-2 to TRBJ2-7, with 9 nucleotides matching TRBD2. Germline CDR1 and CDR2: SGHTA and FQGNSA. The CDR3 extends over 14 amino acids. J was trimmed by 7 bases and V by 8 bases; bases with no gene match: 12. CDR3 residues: CASSRAGGPLEQYF. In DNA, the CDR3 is TGTGCCAGCTCTAGGGCGGGAGGGCCTTTAGAGCAGTACTTC.

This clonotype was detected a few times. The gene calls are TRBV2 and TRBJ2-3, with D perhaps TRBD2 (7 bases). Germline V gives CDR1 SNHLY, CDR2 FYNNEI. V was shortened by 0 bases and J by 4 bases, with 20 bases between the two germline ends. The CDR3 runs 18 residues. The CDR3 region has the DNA TGTGCCAGCAGTGAAGCGCTTCGTGGGGGGGCCGAAGCAGATACGCAGTATTTT. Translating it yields CASSEALRGGAEADTQYF.

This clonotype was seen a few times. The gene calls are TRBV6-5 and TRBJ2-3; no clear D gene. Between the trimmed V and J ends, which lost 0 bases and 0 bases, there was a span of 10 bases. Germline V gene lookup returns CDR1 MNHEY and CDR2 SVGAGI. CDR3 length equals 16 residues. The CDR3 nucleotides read TGTGCCAGCAGTTACTCGTATGTGGGAAGCACAGATACGCAGTATTTT. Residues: CASSYSYVGSTDTQYF.

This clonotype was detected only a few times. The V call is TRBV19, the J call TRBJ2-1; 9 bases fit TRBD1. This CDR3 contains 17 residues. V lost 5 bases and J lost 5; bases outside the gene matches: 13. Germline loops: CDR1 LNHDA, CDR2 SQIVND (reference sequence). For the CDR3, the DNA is TGTGCCAGTAGTCCCGGGACAGGGAGGTACTCGGACAATGAGCAGTTCTTC. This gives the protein CASSPGTGRYSDNEQFF.

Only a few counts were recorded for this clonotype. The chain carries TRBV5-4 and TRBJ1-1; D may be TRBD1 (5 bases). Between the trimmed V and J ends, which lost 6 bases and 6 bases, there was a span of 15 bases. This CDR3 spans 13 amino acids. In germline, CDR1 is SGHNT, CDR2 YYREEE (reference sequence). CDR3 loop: CASTYGGVPEAFF. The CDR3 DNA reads TGTGCCAGCACCTACGGGGGAGTCCCTGAAGCTTTCTTT.

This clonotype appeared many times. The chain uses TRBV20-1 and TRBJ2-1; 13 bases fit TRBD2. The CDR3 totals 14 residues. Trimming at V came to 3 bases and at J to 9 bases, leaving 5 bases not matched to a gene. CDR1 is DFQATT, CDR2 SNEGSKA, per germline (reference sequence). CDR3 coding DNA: TGCAGTGCTAGGTGGACTAGCGGGAGCAGTGAGCAGTTCTTC. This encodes CSARWTSGSSEQFF.

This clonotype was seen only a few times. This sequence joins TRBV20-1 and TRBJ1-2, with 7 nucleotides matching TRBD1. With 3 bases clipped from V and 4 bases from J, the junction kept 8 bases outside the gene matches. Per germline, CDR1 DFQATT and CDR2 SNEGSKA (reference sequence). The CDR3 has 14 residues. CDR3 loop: CSASEGGASYGYTF. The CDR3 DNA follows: TGCAGTGCTAGTGAAGGGGGCGCCAGCTATGGCTACACCTTC.

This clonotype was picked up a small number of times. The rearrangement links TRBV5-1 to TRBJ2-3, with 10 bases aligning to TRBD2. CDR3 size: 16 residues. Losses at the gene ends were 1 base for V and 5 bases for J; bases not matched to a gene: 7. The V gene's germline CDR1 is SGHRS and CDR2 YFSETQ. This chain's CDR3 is CASSLSGRARGDTQYF. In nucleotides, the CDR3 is TGCGCCAGCAGCTTGAGCGGGAGGGCAAGAGGAGATACGCAGTATTTT.

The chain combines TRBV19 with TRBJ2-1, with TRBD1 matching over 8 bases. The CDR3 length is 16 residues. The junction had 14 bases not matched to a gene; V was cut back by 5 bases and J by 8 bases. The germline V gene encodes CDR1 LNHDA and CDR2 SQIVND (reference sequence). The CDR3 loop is CASSAGLDRVVDEQFF. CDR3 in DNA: TGTGCCAGTAGTGCCGGGCTGGACAGGGTGGTGGATGAGCAGTTCTTC.

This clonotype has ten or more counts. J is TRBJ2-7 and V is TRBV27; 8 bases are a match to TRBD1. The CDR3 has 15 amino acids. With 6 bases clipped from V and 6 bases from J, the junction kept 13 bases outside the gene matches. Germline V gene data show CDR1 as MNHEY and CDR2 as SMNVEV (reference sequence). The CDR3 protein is CASSHSRTGHVEQYF. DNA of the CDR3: TGTGCCAGCAGCCACTCACGGACAGGGCACGTCGAGCAGTACTTC.